This T cell receptor beta chain was captured by sequencing in a study of T cell repertoires in cytomegalovirus infection (dated 2019 in TCRdb). For context, the study as a whole: Donor HLA type was relevant to the analysis, as public TCR beta signatures indicated carriage of CMV infection together with the matching HLA type. General findings and caveats noted by the study authors: Carriers of CMV infection plus the relevant HLA type were discriminated by the cumulative frequency of public TCR beta family members in the study cohort and in an independent approximately 360-donor cohort. The ex vivo response was dominated by HLA-C-restricted CMV-specific TCR beta clonotypes, and the single most frequent clonotype in two of eight donors was supplied by these HLA-C-restricted clonotypes.

Its CDR3 holds 16 amino acids, cysteine through phenylalanine. The CDR3 DNA has 48 bases and is translated from base 1. The junction shows trimming of 0 bases on V and 4 bases on J, plus 18 bases between the germline ends. In the germline V gene (reference sequence), CDR1 corresponds to DFQATT and CDR2 to SNEGSKA. Data came from an Illumina HiSeq 1500. The public reads were reprocessed in TCRdb via fastp at Q25 and MiXCR, keeping in-frame beta chains. Identical CDR3 protein sequences are pooled into one entry, listed with their most common genes and DNA. The sample profile shows 230,000 or so distinct CDR3 sequences; over 15% of them were found once. The top ten constitute around 47% of the sample. This clonotype was observed a few times. Its specific antigen is unknown. Base-call qualities are not available, and no considerably larger clone is one nucleotide away.

Rearrangement joined TRBV20-1 to TRBJ2-5, with an unclear D gene assignment. The TCR originated in a human donor in good health (CMV status not recorded). Some clones in this sample may be carry-over from other donors' samples. Sample: CD8+ T cells from PBMCs. The CDR3 has the sequence CSARDRVTILGETQYF. The DNA sequence is TGCAGTGCTAGAGATCGTGTTACTATTTTGGGAGAGACCCAGTACTTC.